This TCR beta chain comes out of a study of tumor-infiltrating lymphocytes in localized non-small cell lung cancer. The overall study: The cohort mixed smokers and never-smokers, several histologies, and some post-neoadjuvant-chemotherapy samples. Tumor tissue and non-adjacent uninvolved lung came from each patient.

A word on this clone: Its antigen is undetermined.

TCRdb's copy holds only in-frame clones and misses some; the assay was immunoSEQ multiplex PCR. The data show more than 7,500 clones, approximately 75% seen once. General study results and limits: Available tissue quantity limited TCR sequencing to a patient subset. Different pieces of the same tissue went to different assays, confounding technical variation with intratumor heterogeneity.

Germline lookup yields CDR1 SGHTA and CDR2 FQGNSA. The CDR3 runs to 16 residues. V was clipped by 2 bases and J by 3 bases, with 11 bases between them. This receptor was taken from a human donor with non-small cell lung cancer. The chain recombines TRBV7-2 with TRBJ1-6; D unresolved. Sequences were obtained from lung tumor tissue. In DNA, the CDR3 is TGTGCCAGCAGCTTATTTGACGGGCGCTATAATTCACCCCTCCACTTT. Residues: CASSLFDGRYNSPLHF.